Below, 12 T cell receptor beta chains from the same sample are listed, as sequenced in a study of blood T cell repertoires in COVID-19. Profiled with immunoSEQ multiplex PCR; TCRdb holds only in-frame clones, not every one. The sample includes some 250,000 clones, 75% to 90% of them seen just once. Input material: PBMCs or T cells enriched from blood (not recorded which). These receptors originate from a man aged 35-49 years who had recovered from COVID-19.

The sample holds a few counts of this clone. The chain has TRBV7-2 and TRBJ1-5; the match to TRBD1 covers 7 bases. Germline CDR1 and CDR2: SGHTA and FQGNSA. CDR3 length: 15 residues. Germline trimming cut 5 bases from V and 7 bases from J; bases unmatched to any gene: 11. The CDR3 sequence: CASSQQTGSAQPQHF. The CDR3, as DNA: TGTGCCAGCAGCCAGCAGACAGGGAGCGCGCAGCCCCAGCATTTT.

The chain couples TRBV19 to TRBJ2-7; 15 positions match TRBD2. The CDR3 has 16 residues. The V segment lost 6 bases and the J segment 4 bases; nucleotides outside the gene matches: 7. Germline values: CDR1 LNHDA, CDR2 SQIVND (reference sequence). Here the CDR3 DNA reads TGTGCCAGTAGGAGGGGACTAGCGGGGGGCGTGTACGAGCAGTACTTC. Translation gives CASRRGLAGGVYEQYF.

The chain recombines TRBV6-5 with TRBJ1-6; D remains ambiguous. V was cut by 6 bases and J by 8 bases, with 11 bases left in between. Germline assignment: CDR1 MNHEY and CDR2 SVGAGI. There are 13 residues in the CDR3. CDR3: CASRRVVDSPLHF. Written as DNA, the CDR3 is TGTGCCAGCAGGAGGGTTGTGGATTCACCCCTCCACTTT.

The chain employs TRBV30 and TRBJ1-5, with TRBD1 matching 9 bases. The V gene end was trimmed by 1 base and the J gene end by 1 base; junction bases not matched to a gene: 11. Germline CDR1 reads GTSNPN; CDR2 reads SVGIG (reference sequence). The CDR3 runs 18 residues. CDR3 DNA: TGTGCCTGGAGTGGGCCACAGGGGGCGACGGGGAGCAATCAGCCCCAGCATTTT. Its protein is CAWSGPQGATGSNQPQHF.

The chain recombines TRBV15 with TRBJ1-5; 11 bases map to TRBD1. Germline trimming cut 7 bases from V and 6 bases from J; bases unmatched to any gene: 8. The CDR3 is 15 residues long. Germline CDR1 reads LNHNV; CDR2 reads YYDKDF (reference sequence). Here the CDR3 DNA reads TGTGCCACCAACCAGGACAGGGGGCCGGGTCAGCCCCAGCATTTT. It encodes CATNQDRGPGQPQHF.

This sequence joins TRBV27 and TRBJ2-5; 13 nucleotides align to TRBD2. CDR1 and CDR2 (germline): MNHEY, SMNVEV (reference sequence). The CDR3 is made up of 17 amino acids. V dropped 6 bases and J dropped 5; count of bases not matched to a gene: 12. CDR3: CASSGGILAGGVETQYF. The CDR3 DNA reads TGTGCCAGCAGCGGGGGTATACTAGCGGGAGGGGTGGAGACCCAGTACTTC.

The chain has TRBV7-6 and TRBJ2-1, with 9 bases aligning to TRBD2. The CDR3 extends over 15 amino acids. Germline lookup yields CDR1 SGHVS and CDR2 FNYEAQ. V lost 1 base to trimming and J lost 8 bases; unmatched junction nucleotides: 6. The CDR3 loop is CASSLGGTSLYEQFF. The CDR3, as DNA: TGTGCCAGCAGCTTAGGGGGGACTAGCTTATATGAGCAGTTCTTC.

The CDR3 DNA follows: TGTGCCAGCAGCGTAGTGGCCGCCAATCAGCCCCAGCATTTT. This sequence encodes CASSVVAANQPQHF. V gene TRBV9 combines with J gene TRBJ1-5; D not resolved. The germline V gene encodes CDR1 SGDLS and CDR2 YYNGEE. The CDR3 is 14 amino acids. V lost 0 bases and J lost 3, with 7 bases in between.

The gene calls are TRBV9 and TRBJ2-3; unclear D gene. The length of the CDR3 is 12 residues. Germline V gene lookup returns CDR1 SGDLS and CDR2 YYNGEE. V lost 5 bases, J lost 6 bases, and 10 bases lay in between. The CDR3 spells CASSGPGDTQYF. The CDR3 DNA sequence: TGTGCCAGCAGTGGGCCTGGGGATACGCAGTATTTT.

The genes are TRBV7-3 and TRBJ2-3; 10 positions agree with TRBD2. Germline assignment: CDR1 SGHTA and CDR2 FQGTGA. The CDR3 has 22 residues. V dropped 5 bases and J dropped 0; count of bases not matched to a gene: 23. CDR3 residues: CASSLKPLNLAGEPQSTDTQYF. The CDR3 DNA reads TGTGCCAGCAGCCTCAAGCCCCTAAATCTAGCGGGAGAGCCTCAAAGCACAGATACGCAGTATTTT.

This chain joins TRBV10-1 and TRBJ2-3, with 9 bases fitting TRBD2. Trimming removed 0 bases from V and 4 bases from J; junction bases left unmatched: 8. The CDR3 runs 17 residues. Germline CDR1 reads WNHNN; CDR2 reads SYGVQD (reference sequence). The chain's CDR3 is CASSESLGGGAADTQYF. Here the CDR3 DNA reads TGCGCCAGCAGTGAGTCCCTTGGCGGGGGGGCCGCAGATACGCAGTATTTT.

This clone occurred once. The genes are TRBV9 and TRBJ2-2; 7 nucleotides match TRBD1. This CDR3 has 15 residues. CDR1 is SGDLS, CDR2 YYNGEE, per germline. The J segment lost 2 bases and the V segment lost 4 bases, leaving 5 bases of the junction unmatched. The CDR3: CASSLGQTNTGELFF. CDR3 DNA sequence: TGTGCCAGCAGCCTGGGACAGACAAACACCGGGGAGCTGTTTTTT.